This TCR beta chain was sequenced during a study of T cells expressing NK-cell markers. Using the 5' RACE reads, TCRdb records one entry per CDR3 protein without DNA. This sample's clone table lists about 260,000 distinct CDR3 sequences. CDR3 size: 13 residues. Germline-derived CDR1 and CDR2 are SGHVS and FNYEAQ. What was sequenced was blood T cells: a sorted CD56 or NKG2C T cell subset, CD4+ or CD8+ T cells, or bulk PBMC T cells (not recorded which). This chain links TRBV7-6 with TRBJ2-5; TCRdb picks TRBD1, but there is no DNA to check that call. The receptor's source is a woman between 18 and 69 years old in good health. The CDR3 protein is CASSPQPGETQYF.